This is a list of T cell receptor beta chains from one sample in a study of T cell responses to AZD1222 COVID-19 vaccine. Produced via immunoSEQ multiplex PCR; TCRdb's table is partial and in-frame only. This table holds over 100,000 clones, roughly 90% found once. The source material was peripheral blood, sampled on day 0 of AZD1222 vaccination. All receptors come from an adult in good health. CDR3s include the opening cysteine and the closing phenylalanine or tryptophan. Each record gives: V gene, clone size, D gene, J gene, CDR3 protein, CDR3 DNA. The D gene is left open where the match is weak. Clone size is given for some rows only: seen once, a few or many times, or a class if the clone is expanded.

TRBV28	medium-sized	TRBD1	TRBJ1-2	CASSPLRTGASNYGYTF	TGTGCCAGCAGTCCCCTGAGGACAGGCGCATCTAACTATGGCTACACCTTC
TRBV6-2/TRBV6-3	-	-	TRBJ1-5	CASSSLGVEPQHF	TGTGCCAGCAGTTCCCTCGGCGTAGAGCCCCAGCATTTT
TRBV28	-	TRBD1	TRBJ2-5	CASSRGTEETQYF	TGTGCCAGCAGCAGGGGGACAGAAGAGACCCAGTACTTC
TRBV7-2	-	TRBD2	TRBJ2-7	CASSLAFPGTSGAYEQYF	TGTGCCAGCAGCTTAGCGTTTCCGGGGACTAGCGGCGCCTACGAGCAGTACTTC
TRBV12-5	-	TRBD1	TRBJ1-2	CASGLDPPGQGSVGYTF	TGTGCTAGTGGTTTGGACCCCCCGGGACAGGGGTCGGTCGGCTACACCTTC
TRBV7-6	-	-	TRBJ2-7	CASSLTGLGEQYF	TGTGCCAGCAGCTTAACGGGCTTGGGCGAGCAGTACTTC
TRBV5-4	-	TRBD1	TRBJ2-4	CASSWGQGENIQYF	TGTGCCAGCAGCTGGGGACAGGGGGAAAACATTCAGTACTTC
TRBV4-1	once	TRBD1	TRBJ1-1	CASRRTGDTEAFF	TGCGCCAGCAGAAGAACAGGGGACACTGAAGCTTTCTTT
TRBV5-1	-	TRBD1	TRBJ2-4	CASSLGGRQGGRNIQYF	TGCGCCAGCAGCTTGGGGGGGAGACAGGGGGGTAGGAACATTCAGTACTTC
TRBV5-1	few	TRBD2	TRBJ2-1	CASSFERLAGNNEQFF	TGCGCCAGCAGCTTCGAGAGACTAGCGGGAAACAATGAGCAGTTCTTC
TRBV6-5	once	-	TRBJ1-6	CAIGRDYNSPLHF	TGTGCCATCGGGAGGGACTATAATTCACCCCTCCACTTT
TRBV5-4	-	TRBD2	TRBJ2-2	CASSLGGLAGTGELFF	TGTGCCAGCAGCTTGGGTGGTCTAGCGGGCACCGGGGAGCTGTTTTTT
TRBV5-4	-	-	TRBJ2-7	CASSLGVGGLLEQYF	TGTGCCAGCAGCTTGGGAGTCGGGGGGCTTCTTGAGCAGTACTTC
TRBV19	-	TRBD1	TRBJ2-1	CASSTGDRENEQFF	TGTGCCAGTTCTACGGGGGACAGGGAGAATGAGCAGTTCTTC
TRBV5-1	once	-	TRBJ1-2	CASSLEATSTGGYTF	TGCGCCAGCAGCTTGGAGGCGACGAGCACGGGTGGCTACACCTTC
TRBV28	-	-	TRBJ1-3	CASSFPGAQTGNTIYF	TGTGCCAGCAGTTTTCCGGGGGCTCAAACTGGAAACACCATATATTTT
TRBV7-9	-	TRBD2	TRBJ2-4	CASSLGLRLAGDAENIQYF	TGTGCCAGCAGCTTAGGTCTTAGGTTAGCGGGAGATGCGGAAAACATTCAGTACTTC
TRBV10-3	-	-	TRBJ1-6	CAISEDDQGTYNSPLHF	TGTGCCATCAGTGAAGATGATCAAGGGACCTATAATTCACCCCTCCACTTT
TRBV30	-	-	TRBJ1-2	CAWSRLPNYGYTF	TGTGCCTGGAGTCGGCTTCCTAACTATGGCTACACCTTC
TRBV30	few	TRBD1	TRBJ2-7	CASERRGQGNEQYF	TGTGCCTCCGAAAGAAGGGGGCAGGGAAACGAGCAGTACTTC
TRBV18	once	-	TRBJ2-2	CASSPPNGGELFF	TGTGCCAGCTCACCACCTAACGGGGGGGAGCTGTTTTTT
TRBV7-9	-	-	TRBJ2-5	CASSFRDSAVGETQYF	TGTGCCAGCAGCTTCCGTGATAGTGCGGTGGGAGAGACCCAGTACTTC
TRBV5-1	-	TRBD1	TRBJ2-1	CASSPSTGAYNEQFF	TGCGCCAGCAGCCCCAGTACAGGGGCCTACAATGAGCAGTTCTTC
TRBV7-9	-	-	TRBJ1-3	CASSLAGGSTWYF	TGTGCCAGCAGCTTAGCGGGAGGTTCCACCTGGTATTTT
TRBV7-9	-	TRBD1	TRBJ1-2	CASSFGQGADYGYTF	TGTGCCAGCAGCTTCGGACAGGGGGCGGACTATGGCTACACCTTC
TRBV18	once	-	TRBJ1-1	CASSPRSGTTNTEAFF	TGTGCCAGCTCACCCCGGTCCGGGACGACGAACACTGAAGCTTTCTTT
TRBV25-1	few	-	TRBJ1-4	CASKGQLELFF	TGTGCCAGCAAAGGACAATTAGAACTGTTTTTT
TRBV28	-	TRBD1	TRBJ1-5	CASSFLDRGNQPQHF	TGTGCCAGCAGTTTCCTGGACAGGGGCAATCAGCCCCAGCATTTT
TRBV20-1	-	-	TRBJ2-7	CSATGAYEQYF	TGCAGTGCTACAGGGGCCTACGAGCAGTACTTC
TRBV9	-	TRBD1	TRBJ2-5	CASSVGYRGQTQYF	TGTGCCAGCAGCGTAGGCTACAGGGGTCAGACCCAGTACTTC
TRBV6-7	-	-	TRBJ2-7	CASSYSRTVGEQYF	TGTGCCAGCAGTTACTCCCGGACGGTGGGCGAGCAGTACTTC